The 12 T cell receptor beta chains below come from one sample, sequenced in a study of yellow fever vaccine responses in identical twins. MiXCR was run by TCRdb on the RT-PCR reads, yielding one entry per CDR3 protein. The repertoire holds 13,000 or so distinct CDR3 sequences, with almost 85% as singletons. The sequenced sample was T cells from blood (PBMCs), unsorted or a sorted subset (not recorded which), obtained before or after yellow fever vaccination (not recorded which). These receptors were collected from a woman between 18 and 29 years old who received the yellow fever vaccine.

The chain recombines TRBV15 with TRBJ2-3, with D possibly matching TRBD2 (6 bases). From germline, CDR1 is LNHNV and CDR2 YYDKDF (reference sequence). With 0 bases removed from V and 4 bases from J, the gap between germline ends came to 14 bases. CDR3 size: 16 residues. CDR3 DNA sequence: TGTGCCACCAGCAGAGATGGCGGGGCCTCCTCAGATACGCAGTATTTT. Its translation is CATSRDGGASSDTQYF.

The rearrangement joins TRBV2 to TRBJ1-1, with D possibly TRBD1 on 6 matching bases. V lost 2 bases to trimming and J lost 4 bases, with 14 bases between them. The length of the CDR3 is 15 residues. CDR1 is SNHLY and CDR2 is FYNNEI in the germline V gene. The CDR3 sequence: CASSETGSLGTEAFF. The CDR3 DNA reads as TGTGCCAGCAGTGAAACAGGGTCCCTGGGCACTGAAGCTTTCTTT.

V usage is TRBV29-1 and J usage is TRBJ2-5, with D perhaps given as TRBD1 or TRBD2 (5 bases each). The germline gives CDR1 SQVTM, CDR2 ANQGSEA. V lost 3 bases and J lost 5, with 16 bases in between. This CDR3 spans 14 amino acids. CDR3: CSVDEVRGRETQYF. CDR3 bases: TGCAGCGTTGACGAGGTTCGGGGCCGGGAGACCCAGTACTTC.

V is TRBV2 and J is TRBJ2-7; D is uncertain. The CDR3 runs 13 residues. The germline V gene has CDR1 SNHLY and CDR2 FYNNEI. V gave up 6 bases and J gave up 5 bases, with 14 bases separating them. This CDR3 reads CASSAVVVDEQYF. The CDR3, as DNA: TGTGCCAGCAGCGCGGTCGTCGTCGACGAGCAGTACTTC.

The V and J genes are TRBV6-2 or TRBV6-3 and TRBJ2-1, with 9 bases identical to TRBD1. V shed 2 bases and J 4 bases; nucleotides not matched to a gene: 6. This CDR3 contains 16 residues. Germline assignment: CDR1 MNHEY and CDR2 SVGEGT. The chain's CDR3 is CASSYLTGGIYNEQFF. The DNA for the CDR3 is TGTGCCAGCAGTTACCTGACAGGGGGGATTTACAATGAGCAGTTCTTC.

CDR3 protein: CASSVLAGAVEQYF. The CDR3 DNA follows: TGTGCCAGCAGTGTGCTAGCGGGAGCGGTCGAGCAGTACTTC. The chain recombines TRBV2 with TRBJ2-7; 10 bases agree with TRBD2. The CDR3 is 14 amino acids. Looked up from germline, CDR1 is SNHLY and CDR2 is FYNNEI. After removal of 4 bases from V and 6 bases from J, the junction contained 6 bases not matched to a gene. The full variable domain, with the rest looked up from reference TRBV2 and TRBJ2-7, is EPEVTQTPSHQVTQMGQEVILRCVPISNHLYFYWYRQILGQKVEFLVSFYNNEISEKSEIFDDQFSVERPDGSNFTLKIRSTKLEDSAMYFCASSVLAGAVEQYFGPGTRLTVT.

V and J are TRBV7-9 and TRBJ2-7; 12 positions match TRBD2. The CDR3 is 15 amino acids. The V gene end was trimmed by 5 bases and the J gene end by 4 bases; junction bases not matched to a gene: 6. CDR1 and CDR2 (germline): SEHNR, FQNEAQ (reference sequence). The CDR3 spells CASSAGTSGWYEQYF. The CDR3 DNA sequence: TGTGCCAGCAGCGCGGGGACTAGCGGGTGGTACGAGCAGTACTTC.

This chain uses TRBV2 with TRBJ2-3, with 9 bases fitting TRBD1. The CDR3 is 15 amino acids. Germline V gene data show CDR1 as SNHLY and CDR2 as FYNNEI. The junction had 6 bases not matched to a gene; V was cut back by 7 bases and J by 1 base. CDR3 amino acids: CASNPRTGGTDTQYF. The CDR3 DNA reads as TGTGCCAGCAACCCTCGGACAGGGGGCACAGATACGCAGTATTTT.

The J gene is TRBJ1-1, the V gene TRBV29-1; no clear D. CDR1 and CDR2 from the germline V gene are SQVTM and ANQGSEA. CDR3 size: 12 residues. Deletions cut 0 bases from V and 1 base from J, with 3 bases between. Written as DNA, the CDR3 is TGCAGCGTTGAAGACCAGAACACTGAAGCTTTCTTT. Residues: CSVEDQNTEAFF.

This chain uses TRBV28 with TRBJ2-3, with TRBD2 identical over 11 bases. The length of the CDR3 is 16 residues. Germline V gene sequence: CDR1 MDHEN, CDR2 SYDVKM. V dropped 6 bases and J dropped 2; count of bases not matched to a gene: 7. The CDR3 region is CASRQVAGGATDTQYF. The CDR3 nucleotides read TGTGCCAGCAGACAAGTAGCGGGAGGGGCCACAGATACGCAGTATTTT.

This chain links TRBV11-3 with TRBJ2-3; D not resolved. The CDR3 extends over 15 amino acids. Germline CDR1 and CDR2: SGHNT and YENEEA. The ends were cut back, 5 bases at V and 0 bases at J, with 12 bases in the middle. In nucleotides, the CDR3 is TGTGCCAGCAGCACCCGACGGCCTAGCACAGATACGCAGTATTTT. This sequence encodes CASSTRRPSTDTQYF.

V and J are TRBV15 and TRBJ2-5; no firm D call. The V and J ends lost 1 base and 1 base respectively, with 10 bases between them. The CDR3 has 15 residues. CDR1 is LNHNV and CDR2 is YYDKDF in the germline V gene (reference sequence). CDR3: CATSRVGKTQETQYF. The DNA for the CDR3 is TGTGCCACCAGCAGAGTTGGCAAGACCCAAGAGACCCAGTACTTC. The full variable domain, rest sourced from reference TRBV15 and TRBJ2-5, is DAMVIQNPRYQVTQFGKPVTLSCSQTLNHNVMYWYQQKSSQAPKLLFHYYDKDFNNEADTPDNFQSRRPNTSFCFLDIRSPGLGDTAMYLCATSRVGKTQETQYFGPGTRLLVL.